This T cell receptor beta chain was found in a study of blood T cells in healthy people across ages. V lost 4 bases to trimming and J lost 3 bases, with 15 bases between them. Germline CDR1 SQVTM, CDR2 ANQGSEA. This CDR3 contains 14 residues. Sample-barcoded 5' priming and a J-beta primer mix drove a second PCR of about 6 to 11 cycles. TCRdb ran MiXCR on the 5' RACE reads and lists one entry per CDR3 protein. Here the sample spans approximately 880,000 distinct CDR3 sequences, around 48% being singletons. This clonotype was observed a handful of times. The receptor was derived from a man aged 30-40 years in good health. V is TRBV29-1 and J is TRBJ2-5; perhaps D is TRBD1 or TRBD2 (5 bases each). The specimen sequenced was blood. The CDR3 region has the DNA TGCAGCGTTGCTGGGGGAACCCTCGAAGAGACCCAGTACTTC. It codes for CSVAGGTLEETQYF.